This T cell receptor (beta chain) was retrieved from a study of Graves' ophthalmopathy and Graves' hyperthyroidism. Overall study results and limits: Separation of ophthalmopathy from stable hyperthyroidism was achieved by a 13-signature model, at around 90% sensitivity and 81.08% specificity.

Germline V gene data show CDR1 as MNHNS and CDR2 as SASEGT. V gave up 4 bases and J gave up 4 bases; unmatched junction bases: 9. The CDR3 contains 17 residues. The sequenced template was RNA, covering the TCR beta CDR3 region. After a first-round RT-PCR with HTBI primers, a second-round multiplex PCR was run. From the multiplex PCR reads, TCRdb called clonotypes with MiXCR, one entry per CDR3 protein. The repertoire holds roughly 400,000 distinct CDR3 sequences, with 17% as singletons. A remark on this clonotype: Its specificity is not known.

The sample comprised peripheral blood. This clonotype was sampled from an adult woman with stable Graves' hyperthyroidism. The rearrangement joins TRBV6-1 to TRBJ2-5, with TRBD2 identical over 13 bases. Written as DNA, the CDR3 is TGTGCCAGCAGTGTAACTAGCGGGGGGGCCGGTGGAGAGACCCAGTACTTC. Translating it yields CASSVTSGGAGGETQYF.